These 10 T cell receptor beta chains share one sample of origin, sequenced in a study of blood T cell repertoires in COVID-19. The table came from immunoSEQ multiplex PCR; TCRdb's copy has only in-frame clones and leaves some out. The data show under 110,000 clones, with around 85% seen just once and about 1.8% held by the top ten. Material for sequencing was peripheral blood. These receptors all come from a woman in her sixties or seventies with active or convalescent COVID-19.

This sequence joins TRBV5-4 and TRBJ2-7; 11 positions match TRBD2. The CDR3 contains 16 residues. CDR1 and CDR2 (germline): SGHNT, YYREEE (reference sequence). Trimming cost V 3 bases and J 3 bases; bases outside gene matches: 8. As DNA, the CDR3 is TGTGCCAGCAGCTCTACCTCTAGCGGGAGGCTCTACGAGCAGTACTTC. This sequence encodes CASSSTSSGRLYEQYF.

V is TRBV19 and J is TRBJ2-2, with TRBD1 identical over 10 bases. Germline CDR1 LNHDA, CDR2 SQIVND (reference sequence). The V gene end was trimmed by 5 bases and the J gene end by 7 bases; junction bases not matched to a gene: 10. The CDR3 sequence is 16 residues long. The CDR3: CASSPRQGALIGELFF. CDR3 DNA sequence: TGTGCCAGTAGTCCCCGACAGGGGGCTTTGATCGGGGAGCTGTTTTTT.

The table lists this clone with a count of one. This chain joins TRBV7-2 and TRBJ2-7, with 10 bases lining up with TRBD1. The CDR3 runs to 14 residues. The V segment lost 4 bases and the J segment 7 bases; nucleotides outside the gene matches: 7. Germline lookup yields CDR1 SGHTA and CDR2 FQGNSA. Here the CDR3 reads CASSSRDRGKEQYF. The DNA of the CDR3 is TGTGCCAGCAGCTCCCGGGACAGGGGTAAGGAGCAGTACTTC.

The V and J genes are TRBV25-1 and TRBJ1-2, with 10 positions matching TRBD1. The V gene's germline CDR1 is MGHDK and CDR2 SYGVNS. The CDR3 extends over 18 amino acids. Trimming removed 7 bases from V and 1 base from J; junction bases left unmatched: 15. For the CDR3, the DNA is TGTGCCAGCACCATATTAATCAAGGGACAGGGGTTTAACTATGGCTACACCTTC. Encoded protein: CASTILIKGQGFNYGYTF.

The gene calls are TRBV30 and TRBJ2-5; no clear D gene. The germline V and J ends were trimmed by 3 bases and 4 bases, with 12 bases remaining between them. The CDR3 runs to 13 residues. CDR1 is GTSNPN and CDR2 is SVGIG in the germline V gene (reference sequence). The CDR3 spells CAWSGSLGETQYF. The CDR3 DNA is TGTGCCTGGAGCGGATCCCTAGGAGAGACCCAGTACTTC.

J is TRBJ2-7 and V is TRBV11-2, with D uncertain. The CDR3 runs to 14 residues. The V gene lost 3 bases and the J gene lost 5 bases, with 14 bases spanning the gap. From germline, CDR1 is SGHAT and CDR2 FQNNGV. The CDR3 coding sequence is TGTGCCAGCAGCTTTGCAGGATTTGTCGACGAGCAGTACTTC. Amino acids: CASSFAGFVDEQYF.

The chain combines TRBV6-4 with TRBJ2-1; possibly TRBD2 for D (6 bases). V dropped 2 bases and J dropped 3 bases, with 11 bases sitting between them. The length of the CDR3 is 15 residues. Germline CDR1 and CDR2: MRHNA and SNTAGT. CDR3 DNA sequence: TGTGCCAGCAGTGACCAATGGGGGGACTACAATGAGCAGTTCTTC. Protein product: CASSDQWGDYNEQFF.

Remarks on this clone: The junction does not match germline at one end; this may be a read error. In DNA, the CDR3 is TGTGCCAGCAGCCTAGGGACAGGGAGGGATTCACCCCTCCATTTT. Encoded protein: CASSLGTGRDSPLHF. This chain links TRBV3-1 (or the pseudogene TRBV3-2) with TRBJ1-6; TRBD1 agrees at 9 bases. Germline V CDR1 and CDR2: LGHDT, YNNKEL (reference sequence). The CDR3 runs to 15 residues.

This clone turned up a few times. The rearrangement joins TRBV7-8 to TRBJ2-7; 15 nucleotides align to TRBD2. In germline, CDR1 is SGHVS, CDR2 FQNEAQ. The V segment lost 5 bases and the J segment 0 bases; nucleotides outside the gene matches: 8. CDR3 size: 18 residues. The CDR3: CASSTRTSGRVSSYEQYF. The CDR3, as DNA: TGTGCCAGCAGCACCCGGACTAGCGGGAGGGTTAGCTCCTACGAGCAGTACTTC.

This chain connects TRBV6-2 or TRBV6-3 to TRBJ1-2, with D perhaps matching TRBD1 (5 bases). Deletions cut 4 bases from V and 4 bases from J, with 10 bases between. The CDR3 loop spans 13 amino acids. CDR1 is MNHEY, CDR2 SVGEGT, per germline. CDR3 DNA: TGTGCCAGCAGTTCCGACAGAGTCTATGGCTACACCTTC. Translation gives CASSSDRVYGYTF.